The source of this T cell receptor beta chain is a study of blood T cell repertoires in COVID-19. About the research overall: From T cells, B-cell-depleted T cells, or PBMCs came the material, which was cDNA or gDNA.

Method: immunoSEQ multiplex PCR; TCRdb's copy keeps in-frame clones and lacks some. The sample has around 130,000 clones, 65% to 85% seen once. Trimming pared 7 bases from V and 9 bases from J, leaving 22 bases between. The CDR3 runs 15 residues. In germline, CDR1 is SGHAT, CDR2 FQNNGV. The specimen sequenced was peripheral blood. This TCR came from a human donor in a cohort sampled during active COVID-19. This chain joins TRBV11-2 and TRBJ2-1; the D gene is possibly TRBD2 (5 bases). For the CDR3, the DNA is TGTGCCAGCACCGAGGGTAGACCGTTCCCGGGTGAGCAGTTCTTC. Its protein product is CASTEGRPFPGEQFF.